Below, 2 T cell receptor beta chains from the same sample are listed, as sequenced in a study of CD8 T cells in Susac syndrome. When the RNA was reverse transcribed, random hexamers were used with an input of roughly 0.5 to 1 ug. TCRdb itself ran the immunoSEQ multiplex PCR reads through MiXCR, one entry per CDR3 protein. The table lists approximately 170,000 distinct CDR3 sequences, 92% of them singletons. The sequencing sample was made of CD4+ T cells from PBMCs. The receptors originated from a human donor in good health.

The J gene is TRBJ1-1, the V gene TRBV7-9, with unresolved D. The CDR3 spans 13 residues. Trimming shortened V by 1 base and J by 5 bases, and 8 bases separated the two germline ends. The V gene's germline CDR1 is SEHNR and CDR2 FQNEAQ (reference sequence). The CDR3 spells CASSLEGDTEAFF. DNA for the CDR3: TGTGCCAGCAGCTTAGAAGGAGATACTGAAGCTTTCTTT.

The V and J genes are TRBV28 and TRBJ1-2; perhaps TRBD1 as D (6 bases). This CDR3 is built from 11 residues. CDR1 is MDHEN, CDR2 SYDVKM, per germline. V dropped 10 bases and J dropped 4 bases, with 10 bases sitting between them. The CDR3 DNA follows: TGTGCCACCGAAGGGGGCTATGGCTACACCTTC. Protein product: CATEGGYGYTF.